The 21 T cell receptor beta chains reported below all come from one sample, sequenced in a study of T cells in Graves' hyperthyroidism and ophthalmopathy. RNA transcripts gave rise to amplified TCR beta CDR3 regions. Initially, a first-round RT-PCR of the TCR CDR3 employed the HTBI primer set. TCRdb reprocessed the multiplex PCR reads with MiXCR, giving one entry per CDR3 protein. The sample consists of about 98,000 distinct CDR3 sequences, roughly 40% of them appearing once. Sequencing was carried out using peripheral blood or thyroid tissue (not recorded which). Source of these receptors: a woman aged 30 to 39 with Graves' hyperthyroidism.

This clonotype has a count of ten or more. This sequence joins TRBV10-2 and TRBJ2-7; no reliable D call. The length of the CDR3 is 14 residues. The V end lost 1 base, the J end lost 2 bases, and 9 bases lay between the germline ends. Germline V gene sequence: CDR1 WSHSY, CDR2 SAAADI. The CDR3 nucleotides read TGCGCCAGCAGTGAGTTTGGCGGAACCTACGAGCAGTACTTC. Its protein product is CASSEFGGTYEQYF.

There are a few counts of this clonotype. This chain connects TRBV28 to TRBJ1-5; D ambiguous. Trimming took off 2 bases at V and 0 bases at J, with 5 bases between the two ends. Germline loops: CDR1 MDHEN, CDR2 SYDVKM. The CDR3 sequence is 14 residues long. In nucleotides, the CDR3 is TGTGCCAGCAGTTTAAAGAGTAGCAATCAGCCCCAGCATTTT. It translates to CASSLKSSNQPQHF.

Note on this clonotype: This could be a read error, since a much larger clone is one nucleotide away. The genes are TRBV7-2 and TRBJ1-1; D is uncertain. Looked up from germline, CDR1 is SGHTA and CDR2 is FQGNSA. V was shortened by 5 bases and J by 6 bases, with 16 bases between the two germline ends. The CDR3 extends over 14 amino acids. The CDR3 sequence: CASSQGSGSAEAFF. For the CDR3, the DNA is TGTGCCAGCAGCCAAGGTAGTGGGTCGGCTGAAGCTTTCTTT. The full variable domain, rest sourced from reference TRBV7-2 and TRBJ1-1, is GAGVSQSPSNKVTEKGKDVELRCDPISGHTALYWYRQSLGQGLEFLIYFQGNSAPDKSGLPSDRFSAERTGGSVSTLTIQRTQQEDSAVYLCASSQGSGSAEAFFGQGTRLTVV.

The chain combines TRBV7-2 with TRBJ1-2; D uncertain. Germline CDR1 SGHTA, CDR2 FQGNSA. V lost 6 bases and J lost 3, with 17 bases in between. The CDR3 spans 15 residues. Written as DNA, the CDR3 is TGTGCCAGCAGTCCAGACGCCGTCAGAGACTATGGCTACACCTTC. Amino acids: CASSPDAVRDYGYTF.

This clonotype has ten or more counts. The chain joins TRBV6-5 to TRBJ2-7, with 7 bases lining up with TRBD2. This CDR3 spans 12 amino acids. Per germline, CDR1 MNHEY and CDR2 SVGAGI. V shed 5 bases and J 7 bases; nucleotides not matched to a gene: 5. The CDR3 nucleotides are TGTGCCAGCAGTCGGCGGGGGATGGAGCAGTACTTC. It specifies CASSRRGMEQYF.

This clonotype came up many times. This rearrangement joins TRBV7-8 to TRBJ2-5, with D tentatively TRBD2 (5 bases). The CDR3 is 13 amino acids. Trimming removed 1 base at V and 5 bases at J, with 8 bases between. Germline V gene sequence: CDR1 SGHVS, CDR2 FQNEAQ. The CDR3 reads CASSLEVAETQYF. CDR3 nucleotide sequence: TGTGCCAGCAGCTTAGAAGTAGCGGAGACCCAGTACTTC.

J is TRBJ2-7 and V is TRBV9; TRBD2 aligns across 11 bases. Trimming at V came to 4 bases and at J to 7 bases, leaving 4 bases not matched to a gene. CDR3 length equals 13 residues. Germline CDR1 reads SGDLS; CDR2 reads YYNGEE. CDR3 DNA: TGTGCCAGCAGCCTGGGACTAGCGGCAGAGCAGTACTTC. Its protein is CASSLGLAAEQYF.

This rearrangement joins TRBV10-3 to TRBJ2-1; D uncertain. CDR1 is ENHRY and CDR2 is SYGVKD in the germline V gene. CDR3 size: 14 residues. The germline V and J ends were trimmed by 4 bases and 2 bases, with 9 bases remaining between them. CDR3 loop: CAISGSTTYNEQFF. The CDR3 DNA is TGTGCCATCAGTGGGAGTACCACCTACAATGAGCAGTTCTTC.

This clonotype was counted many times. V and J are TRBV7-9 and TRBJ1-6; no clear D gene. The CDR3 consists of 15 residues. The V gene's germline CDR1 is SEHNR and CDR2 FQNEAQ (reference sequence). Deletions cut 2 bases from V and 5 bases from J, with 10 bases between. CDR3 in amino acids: CASSLQTADNSPLHF. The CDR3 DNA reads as TGTGCCAGCAGCTTACAAACAGCCGATAATTCACCCCTCCACTTT. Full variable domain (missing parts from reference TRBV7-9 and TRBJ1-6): DTGVSQNPRHKITKRGQNVTFRCDPISEHNRLYWYRQTLGQGPEFLTYFQNEAQLEKSRLLSDRFSAERPKGSFSTLEIQRTEQGDSAMYLCASSLQTADNSPLHFGNGTRLTVT.

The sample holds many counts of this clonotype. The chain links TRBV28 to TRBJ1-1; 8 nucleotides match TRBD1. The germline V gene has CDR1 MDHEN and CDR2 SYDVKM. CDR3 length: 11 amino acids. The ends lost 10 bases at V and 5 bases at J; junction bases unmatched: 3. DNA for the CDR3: TGTGCCACTGACAGGGGAACTGAAGCTTTCTTT. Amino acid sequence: CATDRGTEAFF.

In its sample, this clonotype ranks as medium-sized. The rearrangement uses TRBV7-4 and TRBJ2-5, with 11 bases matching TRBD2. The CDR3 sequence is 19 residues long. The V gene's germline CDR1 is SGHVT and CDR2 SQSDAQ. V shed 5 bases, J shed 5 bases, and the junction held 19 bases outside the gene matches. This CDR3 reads CASSPSSETSGRRRETQYF. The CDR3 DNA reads TGTGCCAGCAGCCCTAGTAGCGAAACTAGCGGGAGAAGGCGGGAGACCCAGTACTTC.

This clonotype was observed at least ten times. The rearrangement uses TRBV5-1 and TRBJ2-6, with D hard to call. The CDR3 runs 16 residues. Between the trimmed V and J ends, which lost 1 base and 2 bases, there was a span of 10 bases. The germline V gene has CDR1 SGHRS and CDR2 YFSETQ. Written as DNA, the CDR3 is TGCGCCAGCAGCTTGTACTACAATCCTGGGGCCAACGTCCTGACTTTC. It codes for CASSLYYNPGANVLTF.

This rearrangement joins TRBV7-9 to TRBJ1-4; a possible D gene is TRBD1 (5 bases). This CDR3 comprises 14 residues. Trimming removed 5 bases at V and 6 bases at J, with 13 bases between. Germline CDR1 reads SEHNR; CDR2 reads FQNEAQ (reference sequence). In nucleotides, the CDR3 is TGTGCCAGCAGCAGCGGAGACAGAGATGAAAAACTGTTTTTT. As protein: CASSSGDRDEKLFF.

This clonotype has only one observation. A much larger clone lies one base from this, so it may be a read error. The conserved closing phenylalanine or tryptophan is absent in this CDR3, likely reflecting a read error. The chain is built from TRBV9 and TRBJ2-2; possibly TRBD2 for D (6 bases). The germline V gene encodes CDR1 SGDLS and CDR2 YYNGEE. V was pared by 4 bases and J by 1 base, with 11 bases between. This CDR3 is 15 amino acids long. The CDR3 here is CASSQGDWNTGELFL. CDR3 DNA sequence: TGTGCCAGCAGCCAAGGGGACTGGAACACCGGGGAGCTGTTTCTT.

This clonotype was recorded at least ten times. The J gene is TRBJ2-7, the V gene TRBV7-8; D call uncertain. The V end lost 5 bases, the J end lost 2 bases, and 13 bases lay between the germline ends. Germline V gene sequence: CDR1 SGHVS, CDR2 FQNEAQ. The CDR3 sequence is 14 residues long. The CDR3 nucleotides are TGTGCCAGCAGCCCCTACCCGCCCCCCTACGAGCAGTACTTC. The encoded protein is CASSPYPPPYEQYF.

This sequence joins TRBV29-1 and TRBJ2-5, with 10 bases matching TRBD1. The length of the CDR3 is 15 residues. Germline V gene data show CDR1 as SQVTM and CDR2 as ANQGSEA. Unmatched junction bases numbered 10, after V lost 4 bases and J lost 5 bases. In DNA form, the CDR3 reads TGCAGCGTTGGAGGGGGGACAGGGGCCAGCGAGACCCAGTACTTC. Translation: CSVGGGTGASETQYF.

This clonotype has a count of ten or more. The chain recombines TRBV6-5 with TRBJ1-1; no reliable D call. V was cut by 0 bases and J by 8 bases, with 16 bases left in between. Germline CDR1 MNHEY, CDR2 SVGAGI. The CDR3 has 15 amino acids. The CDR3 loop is CASSYSTRLAAEAFF. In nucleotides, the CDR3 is TGTGCCAGCAGTTACTCGACACGTCTTGCAGCAGAAGCTTTCTTT.

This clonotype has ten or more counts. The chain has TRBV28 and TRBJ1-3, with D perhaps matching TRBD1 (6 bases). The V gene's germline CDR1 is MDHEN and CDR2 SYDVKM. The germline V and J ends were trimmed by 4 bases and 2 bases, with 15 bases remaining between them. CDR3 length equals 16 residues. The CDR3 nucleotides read TGTGCCAGCAGTTCCTTTTATGAGGGGGCTGGAAACACCATATATTTT. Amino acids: CASSSFYEGAGNTIYF.

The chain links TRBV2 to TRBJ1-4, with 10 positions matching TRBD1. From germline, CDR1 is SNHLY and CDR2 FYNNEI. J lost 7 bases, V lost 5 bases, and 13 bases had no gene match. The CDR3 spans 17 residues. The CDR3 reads CASSYSESGTGAEKLFF. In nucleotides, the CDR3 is TGTGCCAGCAGTTACTCGGAGTCCGGGACAGGGGCTGAAAAACTGTTTTTT. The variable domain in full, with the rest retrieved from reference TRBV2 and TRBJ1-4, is EPEVTQTPSHQVTQMGQEVILRCVPISNHLYFYWYRQILGQKVEFLVSFYNNEISEKSEIFDDQFSVERPDGSNFTLKIRSTKLEDSAMYFCASSYSESGTGAEKLFFGSGTQLSVL.

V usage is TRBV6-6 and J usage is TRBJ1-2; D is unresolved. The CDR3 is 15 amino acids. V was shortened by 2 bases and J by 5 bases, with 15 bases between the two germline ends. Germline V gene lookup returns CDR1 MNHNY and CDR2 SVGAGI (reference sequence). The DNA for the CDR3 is TGTGCCAGCAGTTACCTAGCGGTGGGAATGTATGGCTACACCTTC. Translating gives CASSYLAVGMYGYTF.

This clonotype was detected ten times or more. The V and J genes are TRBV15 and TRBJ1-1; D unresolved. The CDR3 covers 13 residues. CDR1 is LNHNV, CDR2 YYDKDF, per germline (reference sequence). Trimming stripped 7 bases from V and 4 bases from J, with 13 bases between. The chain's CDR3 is CATTRFDATEAFF. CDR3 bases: TGTGCCACCACCCGATTTGATGCCACTGAAGCTTTCTTT.